The sample holds one count of the clone carrying this TCR beta chain. The antigen remains unidentified. The CDR3 spans 14 residues. V lost 0 bases and J lost 0, with 8 bases in between. The germline V gene encodes CDR1 DFQATT and CDR2 SNEGSKA (reference sequence). The template was genomic DNA from peripheral blood, not RNA. A mixed TRB-A/B primer pool amplified rearranged TRB by multiplex touch-down PCR. One entry per CDR3 protein, called by TCRdb with MiXCR from the multiplex PCR reads. The profile shows about 12,000 distinct CDR3 sequences, about 28% of them singletons. The data were taken from a study of T cell repertoires in aging, cancer and after chemotherapy. Study results and caveats: In cancer patients, declining TCR diversity with age involved lost richness and lost evenness.

The chain employs TRBV20-1 and TRBJ1-1, with unresolved D. Material for sequencing was blood. The origin of this receptor is a human donor in good health. The donor label of this sample is uncertain. The CDR3 loop reads CSARDPGMNTEAFF. CDR3 nucleotide sequence: TGCAGTGCTAGAGACCCAGGCATGAACACTGAAGCTTTCTTT.